Presented here are 10 T cell receptor beta chains from one specimen sequenced in a study of blood T cell repertoires in COVID-19. Clones were sequenced by immunoSEQ multiplex PCR, and TCRdb holds only the in-frame ones, with some missing. The table records 150,000 to 200,000 clones, 90% to 95% of them present only once. The sequenced material came from peripheral blood. These receptors originate from a woman aged 55-75 years with COVID-19, enrolled during active disease.

This chain uses TRBV10-3 with TRBJ2-4; 14 bases are a match to TRBD2. CDR1 is ENHRY, CDR2 SYGVKD, per germline. V trimming: 0 bases; J trimming: 6 bases; junction bases outside the gene matches: 7. The CDR3 is 18 residues long. The CDR3 sequence: CAISESTWTSGGLNIQYF. The CDR3, as DNA: TGTGCCATCAGTGAGTCGACGTGGACTAGCGGGGGGTTAAACATTCAGTACTTC.

The chain recombines TRBV19 with TRBJ1-4, with D perhaps matching TRBD1 (5 bases). V gave up 4 bases and J gave up 2 bases, with 17 bases separating them. The CDR3 is 17 residues long. Germline-derived CDR1 and CDR2 are LNHDA and SQIVND (reference sequence). The CDR3 DNA sequence: TGTGCCAGTAGTACAGCCCGACAGCTCGGGACTAATGAAAAACTGTTTTTT. Its protein product is CASSTARQLGTNEKLFF.

This rearrangement joins TRBV19 to TRBJ2-1; TRBD2 aligns across 9 bases. V gave up 5 bases and J gave up 10 bases; unmatched junction bases: 15. This CDR3 is built from 16 residues. Germline V gives CDR1 LNHDA, CDR2 SQIVND (reference sequence). CDR3 DNA sequence: TGTGCCAGTAGTTCCCAGATGGTAGCGGGGGCGCGGGAGCAGTTCTTC. This sequence encodes CASSSQMVAGAREQFF. The whole variable domain, filled in from reference TRBV19 and TRBJ2-1, reads DGGITQSPKYLFRKEGQNVTLSCEQNLNHDAMYWYRQDPGQGLRLIYYSQIVNDFQKGDIAEGYSVSREKKESFPLTVTSAQKNPTAFYLCASSSQMVAGAREQFFGPGTRLTVL.

The chain recombines TRBV14 with TRBJ1-2, with D uncertain. With 1 base removed from V and 8 bases from J, the gap between germline ends came to 8 bases. Germline V lookup: CDR1 SGHDN, CDR2 FVKESK. There are 12 residues in the CDR3. CDR3 DNA sequence: TGTGCCAGCAGCCAAGCGGGGTTCGGCTACACCTTC. Encoded protein: CASSQAGFGYTF.

This clone came up a few times. Here the CDR3 reads CASSSAPGSNYGYTF. For the CDR3, the DNA is TGCGCCAGCAGCTCGGCCCCAGGGTCTAACTATGGCTACACCTTC. The V and J genes are TRBV5-1 and TRBJ1-2; the D gene is possibly TRBD1 (5 bases). Germline CDR1 reads SGHRS; CDR2 reads YFSETQ. Trimming took 3 bases from V and 0 from J, leaving 12 bases between them. This CDR3 is built from 15 residues.

This chain links TRBV6-1 with TRBJ1-1, with 7 bases identical to TRBD1. The CDR3 totals 17 residues. In germline, CDR1 is MNHNS, CDR2 SASEGT. Germline trimming cut 2 bases from V and 1 base from J; bases unmatched to any gene: 10. CDR3 loop: CASSELSVGTANTEAFF. The DNA of the CDR3 is TGTGCCAGCAGTGAATTGTCGGTCGGGACAGCGAACACTGAAGCTTTCTTT.

This rearrangement joins TRBV7-2 to TRBJ1-2; TRBD1 is a possible D gene (5 bases). Trimming stripped 6 bases from V and 4 bases from J, with 15 bases between. Germline V gives CDR1 SGHTA, CDR2 FQGNSA. The CDR3 is made up of 14 amino acids. The CDR3 loop is CASSPARGGYGYTF. In DNA, the CDR3 is TGTGCCAGCAGTCCTGCCCGCGGGGGCTATGGCTACACCTTC.

The chain combines TRBV2 with TRBJ1-4; maybe TRBD1 (6 bases). The CDR3 consists of 14 residues. Between the trimmed V and J ends, which lost 1 base and 8 bases, there was a span of 11 bases. Germline CDR1 SNHLY, CDR2 FYNNEI. Here the CDR3 reads CASSEGRGGEKLFF. The CDR3 DNA reads TGTGCCAGCAGTGAAGGCAGGGGAGGGGAAAAACTGTTTTTT.

With respect to this clone: Additional DNA sequences in this sample encode the identical CDR3. The gene calls are TRBV27 and TRBJ1-1; D gene uncertain. The germline V gene encodes CDR1 MNHEY and CDR2 SMNVEV (reference sequence). This CDR3 region has 13 residues. V was trimmed by 2 bases and J by 1 base, leaving 5 bases between them. The DNA of the CDR3 is TGTGCCAGCAGTTTAGGGCCGAACACTGAAGCTTTCTTT. Translation gives CASSLGPNTEAFF.

The V call is TRBV6-2 or TRBV6-3, the J call TRBJ1-5; D unresolved. CDR1 is MNHEY and CDR2 is SVGEGT in the germline V gene. The CDR3 contains 17 residues. The V gene lost 0 bases and the J gene lost 1 base, with 13 bases spanning the gap. The CDR3 bases are TGTGCCAGCAGTTACTCGAGAGGGATCCTGAGCAATCAGCCCCAGCATTTT. Its translation is CASSYSRGILSNQPQHF.